This T cell receptor beta chain was observed in a study of tumor-infiltrating lymphocytes in oesophageal squamous cell carcinoma. One entry per CDR3 protein, called by TCRdb with MiXCR from the PCR reads. In the table there are over 14,000 distinct CDR3 sequences, 53% of which are singletons. This CDR3 has 16 amino acids. Germline V gene sequence: CDR1 MNHNS, CDR2 SASEGT. Sequenced input: esophageal tumor tissue. The sequence derives from a male donor with esophageal squamous cell carcinoma. The rearrangement uses TRBV6-1 and TRBJ2-5; 13 bases are shared with TRBD2. The DNA end is more similar to TRBJ2-1, so the J call may be wrong. For the CDR3, the DNA is TGTGCCAGCAGTTACACTAGCGGGAGGGCCTACAATGAGCAGTTCTTC. Amino acid sequence: CASSYTSGRAYNEQFF.